Presented here are 5 T cell receptor beta chains from one specimen sequenced in a study of CD8 T cells in ankylosing spondylitis. TCRdb reanalysed the 5' RACE reads using MiXCR and keeps one entry per CDR3 protein. Of some 120,000 distinct CDR3 sequences listed, approximately 15% are singletons. Sequenced sample: blood, either unsorted or a sorted T cell fraction (not recorded which). The receptor source for this set is a female donor with ankylosing spondylitis or in good health (not recorded which).

The gene calls are TRBV24-1 and TRBJ2-2; D remains ambiguous. Germline V gene sequence: CDR1 KGHDR, CDR2 SFDVKD. The ends were cut back, 4 bases at V and 2 bases at J, with 7 bases in the middle. CDR3 length equals 14 residues. This CDR3 reads CATSEAVNTGELFF. CDR3 coding DNA: TGTGCCACCAGTGAGGCAGTAAACACCGGGGAGCTGTTTTTT.

This chain connects TRBV7-6 to TRBJ2-7; either TRBD1 or TRBD2 may supply D (6 bases each). Trimming took off 5 bases at V and 5 bases at J, with 13 bases between the two ends. Germline assignment: CDR1 SGHVS and CDR2 FNYEAQ. The CDR3 has 13 amino acids. The CDR3 DNA is TGTGCCAGCAGCGGGGGGCCATCAGACGAGCAGTACTTC. Its translation is CASSGGPSDEQYF.

This clonotype showed up many times. The chain uses TRBV24-1 and TRBJ1-5; weak D call: TRBD1 (6 bases). V was cut by 6 bases and J by 0 bases, with 11 bases left in between. CDR3 size: 15 residues. Germline assignment: CDR1 KGHDR and CDR2 SFDVKD. The CDR3 bases are TGTGCCACCAGTTTGGCAGGGGATAGCAATCAGCCCCAGCATTTT. This gives the protein CATSLAGDSNQPQHF.

In its sample, this clonotype was seen a few times. This chain's CDR3 is CASKRKETQYF. CDR3 coding DNA: TGTGCCAGCAAGCGGAAAGAGACCCAGTACTTC. V and J are TRBV7-2 and TRBJ2-5, with D tentatively TRBD2 (5 bases). The CDR3 is 11 residues long. Deletions cut 7 bases from V and 3 bases from J, with 6 bases between. Germline V CDR1 and CDR2: SGHTA, FQGNSA.

The chain links TRBV9 to TRBJ2-3; no clear D gene. The germline V gene has CDR1 SGDLS and CDR2 YYNGEE. V was trimmed by 3 bases and J by 2 bases, leaving 13 bases between them. This CDR3 spans 15 amino acids. This CDR3 reads CASSGDFSTTDTQYF. The CDR3, as DNA: TGTGCCAGCAGCGGCGACTTTTCTACCACAGATACGCAGTATTTT.